Given below is one T cell receptor (beta chain) in context. The data belong to a study of brain T cells in children with intractable seizures. TCRdb's table, derived via immunoSEQ multiplex PCR, lists solely in-frame clones and lacks some. The table shows some 76,000 clones, with 90% to 95% occurring only once. The CDR3 is made up of 15 amino acids. Losses at the gene ends were 0 bases for V and 0 bases for J; bases not matched to a gene: 2. Germline lookup yields CDR1 MNHEY and CDR2 SVGEGT. The rearrangement joins TRBV6-2 or TRBV6-3 to TRBJ2-7, with 7 positions matching TRBD1. The receptor comes from a boy younger than two with tuberous sclerosis and intractable seizures. The sequences come from peripheral blood, collected at surgery. CDR3 nucleotide sequence: TGTGCCAGCAGTTACTCCCGGGACAGCTCCTACGAGCAGTACTTC. It codes for CASSYSRDSSYEQYF.